Listed below are T cell receptor beta chains from one sample, sequenced in a study of siplizumab effects on memory and regulatory T cells. Only in-frame clones appear in the TCRdb table, and some are missing; sequencing was by immunoSEQ multiplex PCR. The sample has more than 85,000 clones, 94% seen once. The specimen sequenced was Tregs sorted from blood. The receptors derive from a human donor in good health. Both conserved end residues are part of each CDR3. The D gene is left open where the match is weak. Size tells how often a clone was seen (once, few, many) or the class of an expanded clone, and some rows leave it out.

cdr3_nt: TGCGCCAGCAGCGGGACTAGCAGATCCTACAATGAGCAGTTCTTC
cdr3_aa: CASSGTSRSYNEQFF
cdr3_length: 15
v_call: TRBV10-1
d_call: TRBD2
j_call: TRBJ2-1
clone_size: .

cdr3_nt: TGTGCCAGCAGCGAGAGAGGAGACCCTGGAAACACCATATATTTT
cdr3_aa: CASSERGDPGNTIYF
cdr3_length: 15
v_call: TRBV9
d_call: .
j_call: TRBJ1-3
clone_size: .

cdr3_nt: TGTGCCACCAGCAGAGATCCAGGGACAGGGTATGCCTACGAGCAGTACTTC
cdr3_aa: CATSRDPGTGYAYEQYF
cdr3_length: 17
v_call: TRBV15
d_call: TRBD1
j_call: TRBJ2-7
clone_size: .

cdr3_nt: TGTGCCAGCAGCCCCTCGGGAGGGGGGCAGCCCCAGCATTTT
cdr3_aa: CASSPSGGGQPQHF
cdr3_length: 14
v_call: TRBV28
d_call: .
j_call: TRBJ1-5
clone_size: .

cdr3_nt: TGTGCCAGCAGCTTAGTGGGAGGGATCAATGAAAAACTGTTTTTT
cdr3_aa: CASSLVGGINEKLFF
cdr3_length: 15
v_call: TRBV11-2
d_call: .
j_call: TRBJ1-4
clone_size: .

cdr3_nt: TGCGCCAGCAGCTTGAAGGACGTTAGGACGACAGATACGCAGTATTTT
cdr3_aa: CASSLKDVRTTDTQYF
cdr3_length: 16
v_call: TRBV5-1
d_call: .
j_call: TRBJ2-3
clone_size: .

cdr3_nt: TGCGCCAGCAGCACTTTCGACAGGGGCGGGCTGTACTTC
cdr3_aa: CASSTFDRGGLYF
cdr3_length: 13
v_call: TRBV5-1
d_call: TRBD1
j_call: TRBJ2-7
clone_size: .

cdr3_nt: TGTGCCAGCAGCTTAGCGAGCACCGGGTTCGGCGAGCAGTACTTC
cdr3_aa: CASSLASTGFGEQYF
cdr3_length: 15
v_call: TRBV7-2
d_call: .
j_call: TRBJ2-7
clone_size: few

cdr3_nt: TGTGCCAGCAGGCGAGGACTGTTTCGTGGAGCTTTCTTT
cdr3_aa: CASRRGLFRGAFF
cdr3_length: 13
v_call: TRBV5-6
d_call: .
j_call: TRBJ1-1
clone_size: .

cdr3_nt: TGTGCCAGCAGTTCGACCAAACCAAGCTCCTACAATGAGCAGTTCTTC
cdr3_aa: CASSSTKPSSYNEQFF
cdr3_length: 16
v_call: TRBV28
d_call: .
j_call: TRBJ2-1
clone_size: .

cdr3_nt: TGTGCCAGTGCACTTCAGCAGGGGGATACGCAGTATTTT
cdr3_aa: CASALQQGDTQYF
cdr3_length: 13
v_call: TRBV6-1
d_call: .
j_call: TRBJ2-3
clone_size: once

cdr3_nt: TGTGCCAGCAGCTCCGGCCTAGACAGGCAGGGATACGAGCAGTACTTC
cdr3_aa: CASSSGLDRQGYEQYF
cdr3_length: 16
v_call: TRBV7-9
d_call: .
j_call: TRBJ2-7
clone_size: .

cdr3_nt: TGTGCCAGCAGCCCTGCAGGGAGGGGTAGCACTGAAGCTTTCTTT
cdr3_aa: CASSPAGRGSTEAFF
cdr3_length: 15
v_call: TRBV27
d_call: .
j_call: TRBJ1-1
clone_size: .

cdr3_nt: TGTGCCAGCTCGCTTGCAATGGGGGACACTGAAGCTTTCTTT
cdr3_aa: CASSLAMGDTEAFF
cdr3_length: 14
v_call: TRBV18
d_call: .
j_call: TRBJ1-1
clone_size: .

cdr3_nt: TGTGCCAGCAGTTTAAGGCTTTCCGACACTGAAGCTTTCTTT
cdr3_aa: CASSLRLSDTEAFF
cdr3_length: 14
v_call: TRBV27
d_call: .
j_call: TRBJ1-1
clone_size: .

cdr3_nt: TGTGCCAGCAGACGAACCACAGGGAGTGAGACCCAGTACTTC
cdr3_aa: CASRRTTGSETQYF
cdr3_length: 14
v_call: TRBV27
d_call: .
j_call: TRBJ2-5
clone_size: .

cdr3_nt: TGTGCCATCAGTAGACAGGGAGACGGGGAGACCCAGTACTTC
cdr3_aa: CAISRQGDGETQYF
cdr3_length: 14
v_call: TRBV10-3
d_call: TRBD1
j_call: TRBJ2-5
clone_size: .

cdr3_nt: TGTGCCAGCAGCTTGGGAGAAGAGACCCAGTACTTC
cdr3_aa: CASSLGEETQYF
cdr3_length: 12
v_call: TRBV5-4
d_call: .
j_call: TRBJ2-5
clone_size: once

cdr3_nt: TGTGCCAGTAGTATTGGGGTTTTCGCAGATACGCAGTATTTT
cdr3_aa: CASSIGVFADTQYF
cdr3_length: 14
v_call: TRBV19
d_call: .
j_call: TRBJ2-3
clone_size: .

cdr3_nt: TGTGCCAGCGTAAAAGGCCCGGAAAAACTGTTTTTT
cdr3_aa: CASVKGPEKLFF
cdr3_length: 12
v_call: TRBV2
d_call: .
j_call: TRBJ1-4
clone_size: .

cdr3_nt: TGTGCCAGTAGTCGACTAGCGGGAGGGGGCAATGAGCAGTTCTTC
cdr3_aa: CASSRLAGGGNEQFF
cdr3_length: 15
v_call: TRBV19
d_call: TRBD2
j_call: TRBJ2-1
clone_size: .

cdr3_nt: TGTGCCAGCAGTCGTTATCGAGGAACAGGGCTCCAGGAGACCCAGTACTTC
cdr3_aa: CASSRYRGTGLQETQYF
cdr3_length: 17
v_call: TRBV28
d_call: .
j_call: TRBJ2-5
clone_size: .

cdr3_nt: TGTGCCAGCGGTAGCGGGAGTCCTCAACTTTGGGGTGAGCAGTTCTTC
cdr3_aa: CASGSGSPQLWGEQFF
cdr3_length: 16
v_call: TRBV9
d_call: TRBD2
j_call: TRBJ2-1
clone_size: .

cdr3_nt: TGTGCCAGTAGTATAAATATCCGGACATATGGCTACACCTTC
cdr3_aa: CASSINIRTYGYTF
cdr3_length: 14
v_call: TRBV19
d_call: .
j_call: TRBJ1-2
clone_size: .

cdr3_nt: TGTGCCAGCAGCGGCAGAAAAAGGGTTTTGGAGAACACTGAAGCTTTCTTT
cdr3_aa: CASSGRKRVLENTEAFF
cdr3_length: 17
v_call: TRBV11-2
d_call: .
j_call: TRBJ1-1
clone_size: .

cdr3_nt: TGTGCCGGCAGTTACGTGGGAGGCGGCAAAAACATTCAGTACTTC
cdr3_aa: CAGSYVGGGKNIQYF
cdr3_length: 15
v_call: TRBV6-6
d_call: .
j_call: TRBJ2-4
clone_size: .

cdr3_nt: TGTGCCAGCAGCGTAGCGCCGGGACTAGCGGGAGGGCAGGGAGAGCAGTACTTC
cdr3_aa: CASSVAPGLAGGQGEQYF
cdr3_length: 18
v_call: TRBV9
d_call: TRBD2
j_call: TRBJ2-7
clone_size: once

cdr3_nt: TGTGCCAGCTCACCCGACAGGAGGAACACTGAAGCTTTCTTT
cdr3_aa: CASSPDRRNTEAFF
cdr3_length: 14
v_call: TRBV18
d_call: .
j_call: TRBJ1-1
clone_size: .

cdr3_nt: TGTGCCACCACCAGACAGGGCAATTCACCCCTCCACTTT
cdr3_aa: CATTRQGNSPLHF
cdr3_length: 13
v_call: TRBV15
d_call: TRBD1
j_call: TRBJ1-6
clone_size: .

cdr3_nt: TGTGCCAGCAGCCAAATAGCGGGGCTATACAATGAGCAGTTCTTC
cdr3_aa: CASSQIAGLYNEQFF
cdr3_length: 15
v_call: TRBV7-2
d_call: TRBD2
j_call: TRBJ2-1
clone_size: .

cdr3_nt: TGTGCCAGCAGTTCCGGACTCAATCAGCCCCAGCATTTT
cdr3_aa: CASSSGLNQPQHF
cdr3_length: 13
v_call: TRBV28
d_call: .
j_call: TRBJ1-5
clone_size: .

cdr3_nt: TGTGCCAGCAGTGATCAGGGAATTAGCAATCAGCCCCAGCATTTT
cdr3_aa: CASSDQGISNQPQHF
cdr3_length: 15
v_call: TRBV2
d_call: .
j_call: TRBJ1-5
clone_size: few

cdr3_nt: TGTGCCAGCACCTACGATCACCCCACTCTTAGAAACACCATATATTTT
cdr3_aa: CASTYDHPTLRNTIYF
cdr3_length: 16
v_call: TRBV6-6
d_call: .
j_call: TRBJ1-3
clone_size: .

cdr3_nt: TGTGCCAGCAGCTTGCCCCCCGGACAGGGGGTCACCGGGGAGCTGTTTTTT
cdr3_aa: CASSLPPGQGVTGELFF
cdr3_length: 17
v_call: TRBV11-2
d_call: TRBD1
j_call: TRBJ2-2
clone_size: .

cdr3_nt: TGTGCCAGCAGCTTTTTGGGGAGCCTGTCCAAAAACATTCAGTACTTC
cdr3_aa: CASSFLGSLSKNIQYF
cdr3_length: 16
v_call: TRBV7-8
d_call: .
j_call: TRBJ2-4
clone_size: .

cdr3_nt: TGCAGCGTTGCCATGGGGGGCACCTACGAGCAGTACTTC
cdr3_aa: CSVAMGGTYEQYF
cdr3_length: 13
v_call: TRBV29-1
d_call: .
j_call: TRBJ2-7
clone_size: .

cdr3_nt: TGTGCCAGCAGCTTTTTCTCCGGGACGGCGGATTACGAGCAGTACTTC
cdr3_aa: CASSFFSGTADYEQYF
cdr3_length: 16
v_call: TRBV5-8
d_call: .
j_call: TRBJ2-7
clone_size: .

cdr3_nt: TGTGCCAGCAGTAAACAGGGCTTCAGCGACACTGAAGCTTTCTTT
cdr3_aa: CASSKQGFSDTEAFF
cdr3_length: 15
v_call: TRBV27
d_call: .
j_call: TRBJ1-1
clone_size: .

cdr3_nt: TGTGCCAGCAGCTGGGACAGGGGGAAGAACACCATATATTTT
cdr3_aa: CASSWDRGKNTIYF
cdr3_length: 14
v_call: TRBV5-5
d_call: TRBD1
j_call: TRBJ1-3
clone_size: .

cdr3_nt: TGTGCCAGCAGCTTGGGACTAGCGGGAGGTGATACGCAGTATTTT
cdr3_aa: CASSLGLAGGDTQYF
cdr3_length: 15
v_call: TRBV5-4
d_call: TRBD2
j_call: TRBJ2-3
clone_size: .

cdr3_nt: TGTGCCAGCAGTTTATTAGAACCGAATGAGCAGTTCTTC
cdr3_aa: CASSLLEPNEQFF
cdr3_length: 13
v_call: TRBV28
d_call: .
j_call: TRBJ2-1
clone_size: .

cdr3_nt: TGCGCCAGCAGGATACTAGCGCTGCAGGGGGAGCAGTTCTTC
cdr3_aa: CASRILALQGEQFF
cdr3_length: 14
v_call: TRBV5-1
d_call: .
j_call: TRBJ2-1
clone_size: .